These T cell receptor beta chains were read from a single sample in a study of CD8+ T cells in alopecia areata. Only in-frame clones appear in the TCRdb table, and some are missing; sequencing was by immunoSEQ multiplex PCR. This sample has about 190,000 clones, with roughly three fifths found just once. The sequenced sample was CD4+ T cells sorted from blood, obtained at week 4, from a patient treated with tofacitinib. The source of these receptors is a human donor with alopecia areata. Each CDR3 is given with its conserved first and last residue. Fields, in order: J gene, V gene, clone size, D gene, CDR3 protein, CDR3 DNA. The D gene is left open where the match is weak. Size is omitted from some rows. Given values are once, few, many or a class for expanded clones.

TRBJ2-7	TRBV29-1	.	.	CSVTFVSYEQYF	TGCAGCGTCACGTTTGTAAGCTACGAGCAGTACTTC
TRBJ1-5	TRBV15	.	.	CATSRDFSNQPQHF	TGTGCCACCAGCAGAGATTTCTCTAATCAGCCCCAGCATTTT
TRBJ1-2	TRBV2	.	.	CALTGAGYTF	TGTGCCCTAACGGGGGCCGGCTACACCTTC
TRBJ2-1	TRBV2	.	TRBD2	CASRVGLVMNEQFF	TGTGCCAGCAGGGTAGGACTAGTTATGAATGAGCAGTTCTTC
TRBJ2-5	TRBV14	.	.	CASRLGETQYF	TGTGCCAGCCGACTGGGGGAGACCCAGTACTTC
TRBJ1-3	TRBV5-1	.	.	CASSLDRTLSGNTIYF	TGCGCCAGCAGCTTGGACAGGACCCTCTCTGGAAACACCATATATTTT
TRBJ2-2	TRBV27	.	.	CASSTQVGELFF	TGTGCCAGCAGTACACAGGTTGGGGAGCTGTTTTTT
TRBJ2-1	TRBV28	.	TRBD2	CASSPPPRSWLAGYNEQFF	TGTGCCAGCAGTCCCCCGCCCCGTTCGTGGCTAGCGGGTTACAATGAGCAGTTCTTC
TRBJ1-2	TRBV29-1	.	.	CSVGPPRANYGYTF	TGCAGCGTGGGACCACCCCGAGCTAACTATGGCTACACCTTC
TRBJ1-2	TRBV5-4	.	.	CASSLGISNYGYTF	TGTGCCAGCAGCCTGGGAATATCTAACTATGGCTACACCTTC
TRBJ1-5	TRBV5-6	.	.	CASSVAGNNQPQHF	TGTGCCAGCAGCGTTGCAGGGAACAATCAGCCCCAGCATTTT
TRBJ2-3	TRBV11-2	.	.	CASSLGGPGGDTQYF	TGTGCCAGCAGCTTAGGGGGTCCAGGTGGGGATACGCAGTATTTT
TRBJ1-5	TRBV11-2	.	.	CASSAGYSNQPQHF	TGTGCCAGCAGCGCCGGGTATAGCAATCAGCCCCAGCATTTT
TRBJ2-5	TRBV29-1	.	.	CSATTGRETQYF	TGCAGCGCAACGACAGGGAGGGAGACCCAGTACTTC
TRBJ2-1	TRBV15	once	.	CATSSGRAIYNEQFF	TGTGCCACCAGCAGTGGGCGGGCAATCTACAATGAGCAGTTCTTC
TRBJ2-7	TRBV4-1	.	.	CASSRLNRAREQYF	TGCGCCAGCAGCCGGTTAAACAGGGCACGGGAGCAGTACTTC
TRBJ2-1	TRBV29-1	few	.	CSVETHEQFF	TGCAGCGTTGAAACCCATGAGCAGTTCTTC
TRBJ1-1	TRBV4-1	many	.	CASSQTDRYPEAFF	TGCGCCAGCAGCCAAACCGACAGATATCCTGAAGCTTTCTTT
TRBJ2-2	TRBV5-1	few	.	CASSLGPVNTGELFF	TGCGCCAGCAGCTTGGGACCGGTGAACACCGGGGAGCTGTTTTTT
TRBJ2-7	TRBV29-1	few	TRBD2	CSVSGTSYEQYF	TGCAGCGTTAGCGGGACCTCCTACGAGCAGTACTTC
TRBJ2-7	TRBV29-1	.	TRBD1	CSVAPGQGRLEQYF	TGCAGCGTGGCCCCGGGACAGGGGAGACTCGAGCAGTACTTC
TRBJ2-4	TRBV29-1	once	.	CSVGRTKNIQYF	TGCAGCGTTGGACGAACCAAAAACATTCAGTACTTC
TRBJ2-5	TRBV2	.	.	CASRQETQYF	TGTGCCAGCAGACAAGAGACCCAGTACTTC
TRBJ2-3	TRBV30	.	.	CAWSAYGTFTDTQYF	TGTGCCTGGAGTGCCTACGGGACCTTCACAGATACGCAGTATTTT
TRBJ2-2	TRBV29-1	.	.	CSVRQQSGTGELFF	TGCAGCGTTCGACAGCAGTCGGGCACCGGGGAGCTGTTTTTT
TRBJ2-1	TRBV30	.	TRBD2	CAWSSGRNEQFF	TGTGCCTGGTCTAGCGGGAGGAATGAGCAGTTCTTC
TRBJ2-4	TRBV15	.	TRBD1	CATSRAGGEGDIQYF	TGTGCCACCAGCAGAGCAGGGGGCGAAGGTGACATTCAGTACTTC
TRBJ1-2	TRBV4-1	.	.	CASSQRTWGGYTF	TGCGCCAGCAGCCAAAGGACCTGGGGAGGCTACACCTTC
TRBJ2-7	TRBV6-6	.	.	CASSKLLASVSYEQYF	TGTGCCAGCAGTAAACTACTCGCTTCCGTCTCCTACGAGCAGTACTTC
TRBJ2-7	TRBV6-5	few	.	CASSYSGLYEQYF	TGTGCCAGCAGTTACTCCGGGCTCTACGAGCAGTACTTC
TRBJ2-2	TRBV11-2	few	TRBD1	CASSSFPRTGRTGELFF	TGTGCCAGCAGCTCCTTTCCGAGGACAGGGCGGACCGGGGAGCTGTTTTTT
TRBJ2-1	TRBV2	.	.	CASSQVKSSQIGNEQFF	TGTGCCAGCAGCCAAGTTAAATCTAGCCAGATAGGCAATGAGCAGTTCTTC
TRBJ2-1	TRBV9	.	TRBD2	CASSATGRWNEQFF	TGTGCCAGCAGCGCGACCGGGAGGTGGAATGAGCAGTTCTTC
TRBJ2-5	TRBV29-1	few	.	CSATKGSPQETQYF	TGCAGCGCAACGAAGGGGTCGCCTCAAGAGACCCAGTACTTC
TRBJ2-7	TRBV20-1	.	.	CSAGGRVEQYF	TGCAGTGCCGGTGGGCGGGTCGAGCAGTACTTC
TRBJ2-5	TRBV29-1	.	.	CSVDEKGLETQYF	TGCAGCGTTGATGAGAAGGGGCTCGAGACCCAGTACTTC
TRBJ1-2	TRBV29-1	.	.	CSVLTYNYGYTF	TGCAGCGTGCTGACATATAACTATGGCTACACCTTC
TRBJ1-5	TRBV30	.	.	CAWTREGNQPQHF	TGTGCCTGGACGAGGGAAGGCAATCAGCCCCAGCATTTT
TRBJ2-1	TRBV10-3	.	.	CAISADMHEQFF	TGTGCCATCAGTGCCGACATGCATGAGCAGTTCTTC
TRBJ2-7	TRBV7-2	few	.	CASSFGLEYEQYF	TGTGCCAGCAGCTTCGGACTGGAATACGAGCAGTACTTC
TRBJ1-1	TRBV29-1	few	.	CSAESSGRLNTEAFF	TGCAGCGCCGAGTCGAGCGGACGGTTGAACACTGAAGCTTTCTTT
TRBJ1-2	TRBV29-1	.	.	CSVEMDNGYTF	TGCAGCGTTGAAATGGATAATGGCTACACCTTC
TRBJ2-5	TRBV6-5	.	.	CASSLDPGTQYF	TGTGCCAGCAGCTTAGACCCGGGGACCCAGTACTTC
TRBJ2-6	TRBV6-1	few	TRBD1	CAARDRGPGANVLTF	TGTGCCGCCCGGGACAGGGGGCCTGGGGCCAACGTCCTGACTTTC
TRBJ2-3	TRBV5-1	.	.	CASRKQGFTDTQYF	TGCGCCAGCAGAAAACAGGGATTTACGGATACGCAGTATTTT
TRBJ2-3	TRBV5-8	few	TRBD2	CASSPGPTSGRGNTDTQYF	TGTGCCAGCAGCCCAGGACCGACTAGCGGGAGAGGGAACACAGATACGCAGTATTTT
TRBJ1-5	TRBV29-1	.	.	CSPRGLPAQHF	TGCAGCCCCCGGGGCCTCCCAGCCCAGCATTTT
TRBJ2-7	TRBV7-8	.	.	CASSLSGSSYEQYF	TGTGCCAGCAGCTTAAGCGGGTCTTCCTACGAGCAGTACTTC
TRBJ1-2	TRBV29-1	.	.	CSVRRSYGYTF	TGCAGCGTTCGACGGAGCTATGGCTACACCTTC
TRBJ2-1	TRBV2	.	.	CASSDRTTGNEQFF	TGTGCCAGCAGTGATAGGACTACGGGCAATGAGCAGTTCTTC
TRBJ1-1	TRBV7-7	.	.	CGGHNNTEAFF	TGTGGGGGACACAACAACACTGAAGCTTTCTTT
TRBJ2-7	TRBV7-2	few	TRBD1	CASSLRTGETYEQYF	TGTGCCAGCAGCTTACGGACAGGGGAAACCTACGAGCAGTACTTC